A single sample gave rise to the 6 T cell receptor beta chains below, sequenced in a study of blood T cell repertoires in COVID-19. Clones were read by immunoSEQ multiplex PCR, and TCRdb kept only the in-frame ones, dropping some. The sample carries about 83,000 clones, approximately 90% recorded once. The sample comprised peripheral blood. Every receptor here comes from a woman between 50 and 59 years old with active or convalescent COVID-19.

The chain combines TRBV21-1 with TRBJ1-2; the DNA was not used to check the table's D call, TRBD1. TRBV21-1 is assigned pseudogene status. The CDR3 loop spans 13 amino acids. In nucleotides, the CDR3 is TGTGCCAGCAGGAATTCCCAGAACTATGGCTACACCTTC. Translating it yields CASRNSQNYGYTF.

The chain carries TRBV6-5 and TRBJ1-2, with unresolved D. The CDR3 length is 15 residues. Germline V gene sequence: CDR1 MNHEY, CDR2 SVGAGI. V lost 7 bases to trimming and J lost 4 bases, with 19 bases between them. As DNA, the CDR3 is TGTGCCAGCAAGACCACCGGACTCGCCGGCTATGGCTACACCTTC. It is translated as CASKTTGLAGYGYTF.

The chain couples TRBV7-2 to TRBJ1-4; tentative D call: TRBD1 (6 bases). Trimming pared 6 bases from V and 8 bases from J, leaving 19 bases between. Germline CDR1 reads SGHTA; CDR2 reads FQGNSA. The CDR3 covers 15 residues. CDR3 DNA: TGTGCCAGCAGTCGATTGACAGGTCTGCGGGAAAAACTGTTTTTT. Encoded protein: CASSRLTGLREKLFF.

The chain has TRBV19 and TRBJ1-1; TRBD1 matches at 9 bases. Germline V gene sequence: CDR1 LNHDA, CDR2 SQIVND (reference sequence). After removal of 7 bases from V and 1 base from J, the junction contained 4 bases not matched to a gene. The CDR3 sequence is 14 residues long. CDR3 residues: CASTTGGANTEAFF. Written as DNA, the CDR3 is TGTGCCAGTACCACAGGGGGCGCGAACACTGAAGCTTTCTTT.

V gene TRBV6-5 combines with J gene TRBJ1-1; 7 bases line up with TRBD1. This CDR3 region has 13 residues. Per germline, CDR1 MNHEY and CDR2 SVGAGI. After removal of 4 bases from V and 5 bases from J, the junction contained 4 bases not matched to a gene. The CDR3 loop reads CASSSDRETEAFF. CDR3 coding DNA: TGTGCCAGCAGTTCCGACAGGGAGACTGAAGCTTTCTTT.

This chain links TRBV7-2 with TRBJ1-2; perhaps TRBD1 as D (6 bases). The germline V gene has CDR1 SGHTA and CDR2 FQGNSA. The germline V and J ends were trimmed by 1 base and 2 bases, with 11 bases remaining between them. This CDR3 spans 15 amino acids. The CDR3 sequence is CASSLGPQGNYGYTF. In DNA, the CDR3 is TGTGCCAGCAGCTTAGGGCCCCAGGGGAACTATGGCTACACCTTC.